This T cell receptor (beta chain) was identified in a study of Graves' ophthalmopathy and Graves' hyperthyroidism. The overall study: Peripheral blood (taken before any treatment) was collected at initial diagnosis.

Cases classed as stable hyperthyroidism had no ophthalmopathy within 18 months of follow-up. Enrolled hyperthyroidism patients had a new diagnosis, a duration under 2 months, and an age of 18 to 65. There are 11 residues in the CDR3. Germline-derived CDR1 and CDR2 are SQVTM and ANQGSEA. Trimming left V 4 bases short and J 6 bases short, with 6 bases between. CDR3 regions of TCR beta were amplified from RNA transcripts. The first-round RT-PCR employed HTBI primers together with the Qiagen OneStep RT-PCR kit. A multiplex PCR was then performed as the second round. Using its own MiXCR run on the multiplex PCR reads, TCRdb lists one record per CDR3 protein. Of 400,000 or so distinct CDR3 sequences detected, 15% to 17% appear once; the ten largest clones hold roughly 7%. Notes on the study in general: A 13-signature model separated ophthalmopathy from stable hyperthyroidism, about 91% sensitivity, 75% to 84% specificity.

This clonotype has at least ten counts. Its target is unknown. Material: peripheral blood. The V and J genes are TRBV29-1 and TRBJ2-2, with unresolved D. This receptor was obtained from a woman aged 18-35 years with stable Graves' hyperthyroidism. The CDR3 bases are TGCAGCGTTGTGAAGGCCGGGGAGCTGTTTTTT. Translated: CSVVKAGELFF.